This passage covers 10 T cell receptor beta chains from one sample sequenced in a study of blood T cell repertoires in COVID-19. The table came from immunoSEQ multiplex PCR; TCRdb's copy has only in-frame clones and leaves some out. The data contain a few hundred thousand clones, 80% to 90% of them singletons. Sequencing was carried out using PBMCs or T cells enriched from blood (not recorded which). The receptors come from a woman between 18 and 29 years old who had recovered from COVID-19.

The gene calls are TRBV7-9 and TRBJ2-5; 7 bases line up with TRBD2. Per germline, CDR1 SEHNR and CDR2 FQNEAQ (reference sequence). The CDR3 is 16 amino acids. Unmatched junction bases numbered 13, after V lost 5 bases and J lost 4 bases. The CDR3 spells CASSPTTPREGETQYF. The DNA for the CDR3 is TGTGCCAGCAGCCCAACAACCCCTAGGGAGGGAGAGACCCAGTACTTC.

V and J are TRBV12-3 or TRBV12-4 and TRBJ2-7; TRBD1 matches 12 bases. The V segment lost 8 bases and the J segment 5 bases; nucleotides outside the gene matches: 1. The CDR3 sequence is 12 residues long. CDR3 loop: CASGTGGHEQYF. The CDR3 DNA follows: TGTGCCAGCGGGACAGGGGGCCACGAGCAGTACTTC.

This chain links TRBV6-5 with TRBJ2-5, with a possible D match to TRBD1 (6 bases). The CDR3 consists of 13 residues. V lost 6 bases to trimming and J lost 5 bases, with 13 bases between them. Germline V gene lookup returns CDR1 MNHEY and CDR2 SVGAGI. As DNA, the CDR3 is TGTGCCAGCAGCTTAGGGGGTCCCGAGACCCAGTACTTC. Translation gives CASSLGGPETQYF.

The rearrangement uses TRBV20-1 and TRBJ1-4, with 9 bases identical to TRBD1. The J segment lost 8 bases and the V segment lost 3 bases, leaving 7 bases of the junction unmatched. CDR1 is DFQATT and CDR2 is SNEGSKA in the germline V gene (reference sequence). The CDR3 is 14 residues long. DNA of the CDR3: TGCAGTGCTAGTTCGGGACAGGGTTACGAAAAACTGTTTTTT. Encoded protein: CSASSGQGYEKLFF.

V is TRBV7-8 and J is TRBJ2-1; 14 nucleotides align to TRBD2. CDR3 length equals 18 residues. From germline, CDR1 is SGHVS and CDR2 FQNEAQ. J was trimmed by 4 bases and V by 4 bases; bases with no gene match: 9. The CDR3 is CASSSIEGLAGEYNEQFF. CDR3 DNA sequence: TGTGCCAGCAGCTCCATCGAGGGACTAGCGGGGGAGTACAATGAGCAGTTCTTC.

This chain links TRBV3-1 (or the pseudogene TRBV3-2) with TRBJ2-5, with TRBD2 as a possible D gene (6 bases). Germline V CDR1 and CDR2: LGHDT, YNNKEL (reference sequence). The CDR3 loop spans 13 amino acids. V dropped 4 bases and J dropped 5 bases, with 11 bases sitting between them. CDR3 amino acids: CASSPLAAETQYF. The DNA of the CDR3 is TGTGCCAGCAGCCCACTAGCAGCTGAGACCCAGTACTTC.

This clone showed up just a few times. The chain links TRBV29-1 to TRBJ1-3; possibly TRBD1 for D (6 bases). Trimming stripped 7 bases from V and 4 bases from J, with 14 bases between. From germline, CDR1 is SQVTM and CDR2 ANQGSEA. The CDR3 spans 13 residues. The CDR3 sequence is CSAAWGLGNTIYF. CDR3 nucleotide sequence: TGCAGCGCCGCATGGGGGCTAGGAAACACCATATATTTT.

This chain connects TRBV6-5 to TRBJ1-6; no firm D call. V gave up 2 bases and J gave up 8 bases, with 4 bases separating them. The V gene's germline CDR1 is MNHEY and CDR2 SVGAGI. CDR3 length: 12 amino acids. The chain's CDR3 is CASSYGDSPLHF. In DNA, the CDR3 is TGTGCCAGCAGTTACGGAGATTCACCCCTCCACTTT.

The gene calls are TRBV3-1 (or the pseudogene TRBV3-2) and TRBJ1-2, with 8 nucleotides matching TRBD1. The CDR3 has 14 amino acids. Germline CDR1 reads LGHDT; CDR2 reads YNNKEL (reference sequence). Unmatched junction bases numbered 2, after V lost 0 bases and J lost 5 bases. CDR3 region: CASSQDHRGYGYTF. In nucleotides, the CDR3 is TGTGCCAGCAGCCAAGATCACAGGGGGTATGGCTACACCTTC.

The chain has TRBV30 and TRBJ2-2, with a possible D match to TRBD2 (6 bases). The germline gives CDR1 GTSNPN, CDR2 SVGIG (reference sequence). The V end was cut by 0 bases, the J end by 5 bases, with 7 bases between. The CDR3 consists of 13 residues. CDR3 loop: CAWSVGGTGELFF. The DNA for the CDR3 is TGTGCCTGGAGTGTAGGAGGGACCGGGGAGCTGTTTTTT.